These 8 T cell receptor beta chains originate from one sample sequenced in a study of graft-versus-host responses after intestinal transplantation. Antigens of these TCRs are unknown. Assay: immunoSEQ multiplex PCR; the TCRdb copy retains only in-frame clones and omits some. The sample lists about 85,000 clones; approximately 78% were seen once. Sequenced material: unstimulated CD4+ T cells sorted from spleen or lymph node cells, taken before intestinal transplant. The origin of the receptors is a human donor who received an intestinal transplant.

Comments on this clone: The junction shows a germline mismatch at one end, possibly a read error. The rearrangement joins TRBV7-7 to TRBJ2-5; D unresolved. The CDR3 has 13 amino acids. CDR1 and CDR2 (germline): SSHAT, FNYEAQ (reference sequence). The CDR3 protein is CASSEEVRGTQYF. In nucleotides, the CDR3 is TGTGCTAGCAGCGAAGAAGTTCGCGGGACCCAGTACTTC.

This sequence joins TRBV18 and TRBJ2-1, with D possibly matching TRBD2 (6 bases). The CDR3 extends over 14 amino acids. CDR1 KGHSH and CDR2 LQKENI come from the germline V gene. V shed 4 bases and J shed 8 bases, with 15 bases lying between them. Here the CDR3 reads CASSRSGWEDEQFF. In DNA form, the CDR3 reads TGTGCCAGCTCACGATCAGGTTGGGAGGATGAGCAGTTCTTC. The variable domain in full, completed from reference TRBV18 and TRBJ2-1, reads NAGVMQNPRHLVRRRGQEARLRCSPMKGHSHVYWYRQLPEEGLKFMVYLQKENIIDESGMPKERFSAEFPKEGPSILRIQQVVRGDSAAYFCASSRSGWEDEQFFGPGTRLTVL.

The chain carries TRBV27 and TRBJ2-5; 8 positions agree with TRBD1. V trimming: 1 base; J trimming: 3 bases; junction bases outside the gene matches: 7. The germline V gene encodes CDR1 MNHEY and CDR2 SMNVEV (reference sequence). This CDR3 is 16 amino acids long. As DNA, the CDR3 is TGTGCCAGCAGTTTATTCCGCCGACAGGGGAAAGAGACCCAGTACTTC. Amino acids: CASSLFRRQGKETQYF.

The chain is built from TRBV5-5 and TRBJ2-2, with 7 bases identical to TRBD2. This CDR3 comprises 15 residues. Germline values: CDR1 SGHKS, CDR2 YYEKEE (reference sequence). The V gene end was trimmed by 3 bases and the J gene end by 4 bases; junction bases not matched to a gene: 6. The CDR3 is CASSSTSRGTGELFF. The CDR3, as DNA: TGTGCCAGCAGCTCGACTAGCCGGGGCACCGGGGAGCTGTTTTTT.

The chain has TRBV28 and TRBJ2-7; 8 nucleotides align to TRBD1. Losses at the gene ends were 6 bases for V and 0 bases for J; bases not matched to a gene: 10. Germline CDR1 reads MDHEN; CDR2 reads SYDVKM. This CDR3 spans 16 amino acids. The CDR3 protein is CASSLTTGQDSYEQYF. DNA of the CDR3: TGTGCCAGCAGCCTTACCACGGGACAGGACTCCTACGAGCAGTACTTC.

The sample holds one count of this clone. V and J are TRBV7-2 and TRBJ2-3; 9 bases fit TRBD2. In germline, CDR1 is SGHTA, CDR2 FQGNSA. V gave up 1 base and J gave up 5 bases; unmatched junction bases: 16. The CDR3 length is 19 residues. CDR3: CASSLGGLAGVWLRDTQYF. CDR3 nucleotide sequence: TGTGCCAGCAGCTTAGGAGGATTAGCGGGAGTCTGGTTGAGAGATACGCAGTATTTT. Full variable domain (remainder filled in from reference TRBV7-2 and TRBJ2-3): GAGVSQSPSNKVTEKGKDVELRCDPISGHTALYWYRQSLGQGLEFLIYFQGNSAPDKSGLPSDRFSAERTGGSVSTLTIQRTQQEDSAVYLCASSLGGLAGVWLRDTQYFGPGTRLTVL.

The rearrangement uses TRBV28 and TRBJ2-7, with D tentatively TRBD2 (5 bases). This CDR3 is 14 amino acids long. V lost 7 bases to trimming and J lost 0 bases, with 13 bases between them. CDR1 and CDR2 from the germline V gene are MDHEN and SYDVKM. Written as DNA, the CDR3 is TGTGCCAGCAAGGAGGCTAGGAGCTCCTACGAGCAGTACTTC. Translated, it gives CASKEARSSYEQYF.

This sequence joins TRBV6-5 and TRBJ1-5; TRBD1 might be the D (6 bases). Trimming removed 0 bases at V and 5 bases at J, with 11 bases between. Germline loops: CDR1 MNHEY, CDR2 SVGAGI. CDR3 size: 15 residues. The CDR3 loop is CASSYSPRGDQPQHF. CDR3 in DNA: TGTGCCAGCAGTTACTCCCCCAGGGGCGATCAGCCCCAGCATTTT.